Presented here are 32 T cell receptor beta chains from one specimen sequenced in a study of human T cells and chemical hapten exposure. Time point meaning: pre-sensitization, week 0. The treatment is: therapeutic diphenylcyclopropenone sensitization with weekly scalp DPC. TCRdb independently ran MiXCR on the RACE reads; one entry per CDR3 protein. This sample has more than 250,000 distinct CDR3 sequences; 8.6% occur once, and the top ten carry 2.3%. The specimen was whole blood, collected in connection with sensitization to the hapten diphenylcyclopropenone (DPC). These receptors all come from a woman aged 40 to 50 with alopecia areata. Some clones in this sample may be carry-over from other donors' samples.

This sequence joins TRBV7-9 and TRBJ1-4, with 9 bases that match TRBD1. Unmatched junction bases numbered 3, after V lost 4 bases and J lost 6 bases. There are 14 residues in the CDR3. Germline values: CDR1 SEHNR, CDR2 FQNEAQ (reference sequence). CDR3 sequence reads: CASSSTGGDEKLFF. CDR3 in DNA: TGTGCCAGCAGCTCCACAGGGGGCGATGAAAAACTGTTTTTT. The whole variable domain, remainder taken from reference TRBV7-9 and TRBJ1-4, is DTGVSQNPRHKITKRGQNVTFRCDPISEHNRLYWYRQTLGQGPEFLTYFQNEAQLEKSRLLSDRFSAERPKGSFSTLEIQRTEQGDSAMYLCASSSTGGDEKLFFGSGTQLSVL.

In this sample, this clonotype turned up many times. This chain links TRBV5-6 with TRBJ1-1, with D possibly TRBD1 on 6 matching bases. This CDR3 is 14 amino acids long. Trimming pared 1 base from V and 1 base from J, leaving 8 bases between. Germline CDR1 is SGHDT and CDR2 is YYEEEE. CDR3 amino acids: CASSLLQGNTEAFF. CDR3 sequence (DNA): TGTGCCAGCAGCTTGTTACAGGGGAACACTGAAGCTTTCTTT.

The V gene is TRBV5-1, the J gene TRBJ1-1; tentatively, D is TRBD1 (6 bases). Germline loops: CDR1 SGHRS, CDR2 YFSETQ. V shed 4 bases and J shed 0 bases, with 10 bases lying between them. The CDR3 is 14 residues long. The CDR3 bases are TGCGCCAGCAGCCGGACAGCTATGAACACTGAAGCTTTCTTT. Its translation: CASSRTAMNTEAFF.

This clonotype was found many times. This sequence joins TRBV16 and TRBJ1-1, with D possibly being TRBD1 (6 bases). V was cut by 7 bases and J by 8 bases, with 17 bases left in between. Looked up from germline, CDR1 is KGHSY and CDR2 is FQNENV. The CDR3 has 13 residues. DNA of the CDR3: TGTGCCAGCACTATAAGGCTCGGGACAGAAGCTTTCTTT. It yields the protein CASTIRLGTEAFF.

The V call is TRBV12-3 or TRBV12-4, the J call TRBJ2-1, with D possibly being TRBD2 (6 bases). Trimming removed 7 bases at V and 1 base at J, with 17 bases between. CDR3 size: 16 residues. In DNA, the CDR3 is TGTGCCAGCAATCCACCGGGAGTACAATCCTACAATGAGCAGTTCTTC. Amino acids: CASNPPGVQSYNEQFF.

The genes are TRBV4-2 and TRBJ1-5; tentative D call: TRBD1 (5 bases). Germline V lookup: CDR1 LGHNA, CDR2 YNFKEQ. This CDR3 has 17 amino acids. Deletions cut 1 base from V and 7 bases from J, with 20 bases between. The CDR3 loop is CASSQGKAGGSGQPQHF. CDR3 DNA: TGTGCCAGCAGCCAAGGCAAAGCTGGGGGATCGGGACAGCCCCAGCATTTT.

The CDR3 spells CASSQVERAGELFF. CDR3 nucleotides: TGCGCCAGCAGCCAAGTAGAGCGGGCCGGGGAGCTGTTTTTT. V is TRBV4-3 and J is TRBJ2-2, with D possibly TRBD2 on 6 matching bases. Trimming cost V 1 base and J 6 bases, with 9 bases left between them. There are 14 residues in the CDR3. Per the germline V gene, CDR1 is LGHNA and CDR2 is YSLEER.

The chain is built from TRBV4-1 and TRBJ2-7; no clear D gene. Per the germline V gene, CDR1 is MGHRA and CDR2 is YSYEKL. Trimming shortened V by 1 base and J by 3 bases, and 10 bases separated the two germline ends. The CDR3 extends over 14 amino acids. CDR3 DNA: TGCGCCAGCAGCCAAGTGCCCGCCCGCTACGAGCAGTACTTC. Amino acid sequence: CASSQVPARYEQYF.

As for this clonotype: Just one base apart from a much larger clone, this may be a read error. V is TRBV2 and J is TRBJ2-3, with D uncertain. The V gene lost 3 bases and the J gene lost 3 bases, with 4 bases spanning the gap. CDR1 and CDR2 (germline): SNHLY, FYNNEI. CDR3 length: 12 amino acids. As DNA, the CDR3 is TGTGCCAGCAGTGAGACTACAGATACGCAGTATTTT. It codes for CASSETTDTQYF.

This clonotype was picked up a small number of times. The chain combines TRBV12-3 or TRBV12-4 with TRBJ1-5; TRBD1 matches 7 bases. This CDR3 has 14 amino acids. Unmatched junction bases numbered 7, after V lost 5 bases and J lost 6 bases. Here the CDR3 DNA reads TGTGCCAGCAGTACCCGACAGGGATTTCAGCCCCAGCATTTT. It codes for CASSTRQGFQPQHF.

The CDR3 spells CSARSGTSGGYEQYF. The CDR3 DNA is TGCAGTGCTAGATCCGGGACTAGCGGAGGGTACGAGCAGTACTTC. This rearrangement joins TRBV20-1 to TRBJ2-7; 11 bases map to TRBD2. Germline V lookup: CDR1 DFQATT, CDR2 SNEGSKA (reference sequence). CDR3 length equals 15 residues. The V segment lost 2 bases and the J segment 4 bases; nucleotides outside the gene matches: 7.

This clonotype was detected ten times or more. CDR3 loop: CASSGQGFFSGELFF. Written as DNA, the CDR3 is TGTGCCAGCAGTGGACAGGGGTTCTTTTCCGGGGAGCTGTTTTTT. The chain joins TRBV27 to TRBJ2-2, with TRBD1 matching over 9 bases. Unmatched junction bases numbered 7, after V lost 5 bases and J lost 6 bases. The CDR3 has 15 residues. Germline CDR1 and CDR2: MNHEY and SMNVEV (reference sequence).

This clonotype was detected only a few times. The gene calls are TRBV25-1 and TRBJ1-1; D is ambiguous. The V end lost 0 bases, the J end lost 5 bases, and 7 bases lay between the germline ends. This CDR3 is built from 13 residues. Germline-derived CDR1 and CDR2 are MGHDK and SYGVNS. Here the CDR3 reads CASSEYRGTEAFF. The CDR3 DNA is TGTGCCAGCAGTGAATACCGTGGAACTGAAGCTTTCTTT.

In this sample, this clonotype turned up a few times. This rearrangement joins TRBV4-1 to TRBJ2-1; no definite D call. Germline assignment: CDR1 MGHRA and CDR2 YSYEKL. This CDR3 is 13 amino acids long. Trimming stripped 1 base from V and 7 bases from J, with 8 bases between. For the CDR3, the DNA is TGCGCCAGCAGCCAAGCTGAATATAATGAGCAGTTCTTC. It yields the protein CASSQAEYNEQFF.

The chain uses TRBV20-1 and TRBJ2-7; D assignment may be TRBD1 or TRBD2 (6 bases each). In germline, CDR1 is DFQATT, CDR2 SNEGSKA (reference sequence). CDR3 size: 17 residues. Trimming pared 1 base from V and 5 bases from J, leaving 24 bases between. CDR3 protein: CSARVPVPRGETDEQYF. CDR3 in DNA: TGCAGTGCTAGAGTCCCAGTCCCAAGGGGGGAAACGGACGAGCAGTACTTC.

The sample holds many counts of this clonotype. V usage is TRBV28 and J usage is TRBJ2-1; 8 nucleotides match TRBD1. The V and J ends lost 5 bases and 1 base, in that order; junction bases with no gene match: 4. The V gene's germline CDR1 is MDHEN and CDR2 SYDVKM. The CDR3 covers 15 residues. The CDR3 protein is CASSGQGGSYNEQFF. The DNA of the CDR3 is TGTGCCAGCAGTGGACAGGGAGGATCCTACAATGAGCAGTTCTTC.

Only a few counts were recorded for this clonotype. The rearrangement links TRBV4-1 to TRBJ1-4, with no clear D. V lost 1 base and J 3 bases, leaving 9 bases between the germline ends. Germline V gene lookup returns CDR1 MGHRA and CDR2 YSYEKL. This CDR3 is built from 15 residues. CDR3 residues: CASSQAGDPNEKLFF. CDR3 nucleotide sequence: TGCGCCAGCAGCCAAGCGGGCGACCCTAATGAAAAACTGTTTTTT.

This clonotype was detected only a few times. V gene TRBV7-6 combines with J gene TRBJ2-3, with a possible D match to TRBD2 (5 bases). CDR3 length: 19 residues. The germline gives CDR1 SGHVS, CDR2 FNYEAQ. V gave up 5 bases and J gave up 0 bases, with 24 bases separating them. CDR3 sequence reads: CASSPRAAILAPSTDTQYF. CDR3 DNA: TGTGCCAGCAGCCCAAGGGCGGCCATCCTAGCACCGAGCACAGATACGCAGTATTTT. The variable domain in full, completed from reference TRBV7-6 and TRBJ2-3, reads GAGVSQSPRYKVTKRGQDVALRCDPISGHVSLYWYRQALGQGPEFLTYFNYEAQQDKSGLPNDRFSAERPEGSISTLTIQRTEQRDSAMYRCASSPRAAILAPSTDTQYFGPGTRLTVL.

This clonotype has a handful of counts. This chain connects TRBV6-5 to TRBJ1-1; TRBD1 might be the D (5 bases). Germline V gene lookup returns CDR1 MNHEY and CDR2 SVGAGI. The CDR3 spans 14 residues. V was pared by 4 bases and J by 4 bases, with 13 bases between. The CDR3 DNA is TGTGCCAGCAGTTCTCCCGACAGACCCACTGAAGCTTTCTTT. Residues: CASSSPDRPTEAFF.

A few counts support this clonotype. The genes are TRBV5-1 and TRBJ2-1; tentative D call: TRBD2 (6 bases). The CDR3 has 17 amino acids. Germline CDR1 is SGHRS and CDR2 is YFSETQ. The ends were cut back, 5 bases at V and 1 base at J, with 19 bases in the middle. This chain's CDR3 is CASSFVPGDLSYNEQFF. CDR3 nucleotide sequence: TGCGCCAGCAGTTTTGTGCCGGGAGATTTATCCTACAATGAGCAGTTCTTC.

This clonotype was detected a few times. The rearrangement uses TRBV28 and TRBJ2-7, with 7 bases fitting TRBD2. In germline, CDR1 is MDHEN, CDR2 SYDVKM. This CDR3 has 14 amino acids. J lost 2 bases, V lost 7 bases, and 8 bases had no gene match. DNA of the CDR3: TGTGCCAGCATGGGGGGGTTCAGCACCTACGAGCAGTACTTC. As protein: CASMGGFSTYEQYF.

The chain employs TRBV3-1 and TRBJ1-5; 7 positions match TRBD1. CDR3 size: 14 residues. V lost 3 bases and J lost 4; bases outside the gene matches: 3. Germline V CDR1 and CDR2: LGHDT, YNNKEL (reference sequence). The CDR3 nucleotides read TGTGCCAGCAGCCAGGGCAGGGGGAATCAGCCCCAGCATTTT. Protein: CASSQGRGNQPQHF.

There are a few counts of this clonotype. The J gene is TRBJ1-5, the V gene TRBV7-2; 9 bases map to TRBD1. This CDR3 has 15 residues. With V trimmed by 3 bases and J by 7 bases, 7 bases remained unmatched. Looked up from germline, CDR1 is SGHTA and CDR2 is FQGNSA. The CDR3 DNA reads as TGTGCCAGCAGCTTCCGGGACAGGGAGGGCCAGCCCCAGCATTTT. This translates into CASSFRDREGQPQHF.

The chain couples TRBV12-3 or TRBV12-4 to TRBJ1-1; a weak D match, TRBD1 (6 bases). This CDR3 spans 14 amino acids. V was trimmed by 3 bases and J by 4 bases, leaving 12 bases between them. This CDR3 reads CASSLGGVGTEAFF. Here the CDR3 DNA reads TGTGCCAGCAGTTTGGGGGGCGTAGGCACTGAAGCTTTCTTT.

The table lists this clonotype with a few counts. This rearrangement joins TRBV11-2 to TRBJ2-1; the match to TRBD2 covers 7 bases. The CDR3 has 15 residues. CDR1 is SGHAT, CDR2 FQNNGV, per germline. With 8 bases clipped from V and 12 bases from J, the junction kept 19 bases outside the gene matches. The CDR3 sequence is CASRTSVSNSAWQFF. The DNA for the CDR3 is TGTGCCAGCCGAACTAGCGTATCCAACTCAGCTTGGCAGTTCTTC.

This clonotype was recorded a few times. The rearrangement joins TRBV7-2 to TRBJ1-3, with D uncertain. Trimming removed 2 bases from V and 2 bases from J, with 10 bases in between. CDR1 SGHTA and CDR2 FQGNSA come from the germline V gene. The CDR3 spans 15 residues. The CDR3 bases are TGTGCCAGCAGCTTATCAGTTTCCCCTGGAAACACCATATATTTT. Translation gives CASSLSVSPGNTIYF.

This clonotype has more than one count but fewer than ten. The V call is TRBV18, the J call TRBJ2-7, with TRBD2 matching 8 bases. Germline V gene sequence: CDR1 KGHSH, CDR2 LQKENI. V trimming: 4 bases; J trimming: 1 base; junction bases outside the gene matches: 3. The CDR3 has 14 amino acids. The CDR3, as DNA: TGTGCCAGCTCACTAGCGGGGAGGTCCTACGAGCAGTACTTC. It yields the protein CASSLAGRSYEQYF. The complete variable domain, with remaining parts taken from reference TRBV18 and TRBJ2-7, reads NAGVMQNPRHLVRRRGQEARLRCSPMKGHSHVYWYRQLPEEGLKFMVYLQKENIIDESGMPKERFSAEFPKEGPSILRIQQVVRGDSAAYFCASSLAGRSYEQYFGPGTRLTVT.

The chain recombines TRBV7-9 with TRBJ2-6; D ambiguous. V gave up 4 bases and J gave up 2 bases, with 6 bases separating them. The V gene's germline CDR1 is SEHNR and CDR2 FQNEAQ (reference sequence). The CDR3 contains 14 residues. The DNA for the CDR3 is TGTGCCAGCAGCTCAAGGACTGGGGCCAACGTCCTGACTTTC. Translating it yields CASSSRTGANVLTF.

This clonotype came up many times. The V and J genes are TRBV7-2 and TRBJ2-4, with TRBD1 matching 7 bases. CDR3 length: 15 residues. In germline, CDR1 is SGHTA, CDR2 FQGNSA. The V gene end was trimmed by 5 bases and the J gene end by 1 base; junction bases not matched to a gene: 5. Here the CDR3 reads CASSNTGVAKNIQYF. CDR3 nucleotide sequence: TGTGCCAGCAGCAACACAGGGGTGGCCAAAAACATTCAGTACTTC.

The table lists this clonotype with a few counts. The chain recombines TRBV7-9 with TRBJ1-1; tentatively, D is TRBD1 (6 bases). This CDR3 comprises 17 residues. CDR1 is SEHNR, CDR2 FQNEAQ, per germline (reference sequence). Trimming took off 2 bases at V and 0 bases at J, with 16 bases between the two ends. The CDR3 sequence: CASSLPQTGHMNTEAFF. As DNA, the CDR3 is TGTGCCAGCAGCTTACCGCAGACGGGACACATGAACACTGAAGCTTTCTTT.

CDR3 sequence: CASSRDRTYGYTF. CDR3 bases: TGTGCCAGCAGCCGGGACAGAACCTATGGCTACACCTTC. The rearrangement joins TRBV7-9 to TRBJ1-2; 7 nucleotides align to TRBD1. This CDR3 region has 13 residues. Germline CDR1 is SEHNR and CDR2 is FQNEAQ (reference sequence). With V trimmed by 5 bases and J by 4 bases, 4 bases remained unmatched.

The chain couples TRBV6-5 to TRBJ1-4; a possible D gene is TRBD1 (5 bases). CDR1 is MNHEY and CDR2 is SVGAGI in the germline V gene. Deletions cut 0 bases from V and 2 bases from J, with 7 bases between. The CDR3 loop spans 15 amino acids. The CDR3 DNA follows: TGTGCCAGCAGTTACTCGCCAGGGACTAATGAAAAACTGTTTTTT. Its protein is CASSYSPGTNEKLFF.